This T cell receptor beta chain originates from a study of cytomegalovirus exposure and HLA in healthy donors. This clone has more than one count but fewer than ten. The antigen is undetermined. PCR amplification relied on 60 Vbeta primers (plus 13 Jbeta primers). Some clones are missing from TCRdb's copy, which holds only in-frame ones; the method was immunoSEQ multiplex PCR. The table has 200,000 to 250,000 clones, around 85% seen once; the top ten hold about 1.7%. Points from the study as a whole: Later analysis identified a missense DCLRE1C variant that was linked to TCR beta V- and J-gene trimming. A list of approximately 150 TCR beta chains associated with cytomegalovirus was given.

The clonotype originates from a man over 45 in good health and CMV-seronegative. What was sequenced was PBMCs.

CDR3 nucleotide sequence: TGTGCCAGCAGACTCGGGGTCTTCGAGCAGTACTTC. Protein product: CASRLGVFEQYF. The chain has TRBV28 and TRBJ2-7; weak D call: TRBD2 (5 bases). This CDR3 is built from 12 residues. From germline, CDR1 is MDHEN and CDR2 SYDVKM. V was pared by 6 bases and J by 6 bases, with 12 bases between.